The 15 T cell receptor beta chains in this list originate from one sample, sequenced in a study of cytomegalovirus exposure and HLA in healthy donors. The protocol was immunoSEQ multiplex PCR, while the TCRdb copy is restricted to in-frame clones and leaves out a portion. The sample carries some 80,000 clones, roughly 94% recorded once. The sample comprised PBMCs. The origin of the receptors is a woman aged 18-29 years in good health and CMV-seronegative.

J is TRBJ2-2 and V is TRBV27, with 10 bases that match TRBD2. The trim removed 6 bases at V and 2 bases at J, leaving 0 bases unmatched. The CDR3 covers 14 residues. Germline loops: CDR1 MNHEY, CDR2 SMNVEV (reference sequence). The CDR3 sequence: CASRLAGNTGELFF. The CDR3, as DNA: TGTGCCAGCAGACTAGCGGGAAACACCGGGGAGCTGTTTTTT.

The chain combines TRBV28 with TRBJ1-1, with unresolved D. The germline V and J ends were trimmed by 6 bases and 8 bases, with 13 bases remaining between them. Germline assignment: CDR1 MDHEN and CDR2 SYDVKM. CDR3 length equals 12 residues. The CDR3 loop reads CASSFGLHEAFF. For the CDR3, the DNA is TGTGCCAGCAGCTTTGGACTGCACGAAGCTTTCTTT. Variable domain in full (rest from reference TRBV28 and TRBJ1-1): DVKVTQSSRYLVKRTGEKVFLECVQDMDHENMFWYRQDPGLGLRLIYFSYDVKMKEKGDIPEGYSVSREKKERFSLILESASTNQTSMYLCASSFGLHEAFFGQGTRLTVV.

This clone occurred once. The chain carries TRBV9 and TRBJ1-2; 9 bases are a match to TRBD1. Looked up from germline, CDR1 is SGDLS and CDR2 is YYNGEE. This CDR3 is 15 amino acids long. V dropped 4 bases and J dropped 4; count of bases not matched to a gene: 8. The CDR3 here is CASSPRTGVGYGYTF. CDR3 sequence (DNA): TGTGCCAGCAGCCCCCGGACAGGGGTAGGCTATGGCTACACCTTC.

The chain has TRBV7-9 and TRBJ2-7, with D perhaps TRBD1 (5 bases). CDR1 is SEHNR, CDR2 FQNEAQ, per germline (reference sequence). CDR3 length equals 16 residues. Trimming shortened V by 1 base and J by 2 bases, and 15 bases separated the two germline ends. The CDR3 nucleotides are TGTGCCAGCAGCTTAGTAGGCAGGGTGCTAACCTACGAGCAGTACTTC. Protein product: CASSLVGRVLTYEQYF.

V and J are TRBV11-2 and TRBJ2-2; the match to TRBD2 covers 7 bases. Per the germline V gene, CDR1 is SGHAT and CDR2 is FQNNGV. The CDR3 length is 17 residues. After removal of 7 bases from V and 0 bases from J, the junction contained 11 bases not matched to a gene. CDR3 sequence (DNA): TGTGCCAGCACCCGGCGGGCTAGCGGACCGAACACCGGGGAGCTGTTTTTT. It translates to CASTRRASGPNTGELFF.

V usage is TRBV4-2 and J usage is TRBJ2-2, with D perhaps TRBD1 (7 bases). Trimming shortened V by 0 bases and J by 2 bases, and 13 bases separated the two germline ends. Germline V gives CDR1 LGHNA, CDR2 YNFKEQ. The CDR3 runs to 17 residues. The CDR3 nucleotides read TGTGCCAGCAGCCAAGAGTCAGGGGGGATAAACACCGGGGAGCTGTTTTTT. This translates into CASSQESGGINTGELFF.

This sequence joins TRBV7-2 and TRBJ1-4, with a tentative D call TRBD1 (5 bases). The V end was cut by 5 bases, the J end by 3 bases, with 13 bases between. The CDR3 spans 15 residues. Germline CDR1 and CDR2: SGHTA and FQGNSA. DNA for the CDR3: TGTGCCAGCAGCACCCTCCAGGGCTCTAATGAAAAACTGTTTTTT. Its protein product is CASSTLQGSNEKLFF.

This chain uses TRBV27 with TRBJ2-5, with TRBD1 as a possible D gene (6 bases). Germline-derived CDR1 and CDR2 are MNHEY and SMNVEV (reference sequence). The V and J ends lost 6 bases and 1 base respectively, with 12 bases between them. The CDR3 length is 14 residues. The DNA of the CDR3 is TGTGCCAGCAGCCCTGCGGACAGCCAAGAGACCCAGTACTTC. It encodes CASSPADSQETQYF.

This clone came up a few times. V usage is TRBV7-2 and J usage is TRBJ2-3; TRBD2 might be the D (6 bases). CDR1 SGHTA and CDR2 FQGNSA come from the germline V gene. V lost 4 bases and J 0 bases, leaving 14 bases between the germline ends. The CDR3 totals 16 residues. In DNA, the CDR3 is TGTGCCAGCAGCTCAAGGGACTGGACTAGCACAGATACGCAGTATTTT. Residues: CASSSRDWTSTDTQYF.

The chain employs TRBV19 and TRBJ1-5; no clear D gene. The V end lost 7 bases, the J end lost 0 bases, and 7 bases lay between the germline ends. Germline V gene lookup returns CDR1 LNHDA and CDR2 SQIVND (reference sequence). The CDR3 spans 13 residues. CDR3 sequence: CASTVFSNQPQHF. As DNA, the CDR3 is TGTGCCAGTACAGTATTTAGCAATCAGCCCCAGCATTTT.

The chain has TRBV28 and TRBJ2-7; TRBD1 might be the D (7 bases). Germline V CDR1 and CDR2: MDHEN, SYDVKM. The CDR3 runs to 13 residues. Trimming stripped 7 bases from V and 3 bases from J, with 13 bases between. CDR3 nucleotide sequence: TGTGCCAGCACGCGACAGGGAGGCTACGAGCAGTACTTC. It yields the protein CASTRQGGYEQYF.

The chain recombines TRBV4-1 with TRBJ1-6; 10 bases line up with TRBD1. This CDR3 has 16 residues. The germline V gene encodes CDR1 MGHRA and CDR2 YSYEKL. Losses at the gene ends were 1 base for V and 6 bases for J; bases not matched to a gene: 3. The CDR3 protein is CASSQGRTGGNSPLHF. The CDR3 nucleotides are TGCGCCAGCAGCCAAGGACGGACAGGGGGTAATTCACCCCTCCACTTT.

This clone was counted a few times. The rearrangement links TRBV19 to TRBJ2-3, with 13 bases aligning to TRBD2. J was trimmed by 4 bases and V by 4 bases; bases with no gene match: 2. The germline V gene encodes CDR1 LNHDA and CDR2 SQIVND (reference sequence). The length of the CDR3 is 15 residues. CDR3 residues: CASSKLAGGPDTQYF. The DNA of the CDR3 is TGTGCCAGTAGTAAACTAGCGGGAGGGCCAGATACGCAGTATTTT.

The genes are TRBV10-1 and TRBJ1-1; D not resolved. The CDR3 spans 13 residues. V dropped 6 bases and J dropped 1 base, with 9 bases sitting between them. Germline V CDR1 and CDR2: WNHNN, SYGVQD (reference sequence). This chain's CDR3 is CASSNRQNTEAFF. In DNA, the CDR3 is TGCGCCAGCAGCAACAGACAGAACACTGAAGCTTTCTTT.

The chain joins TRBV5-1 to TRBJ2-7; the match to TRBD1 covers 9 bases. The CDR3 contains 14 residues. J was trimmed by 3 bases and V by 4 bases; bases with no gene match: 5. The germline V gene encodes CDR1 SGHRS and CDR2 YFSETQ. DNA of the CDR3: TGCGCCAGCAGCAAGGGACAGGGTTTCTACGAGCAGTACTTC. It specifies CASSKGQGFYEQYF.